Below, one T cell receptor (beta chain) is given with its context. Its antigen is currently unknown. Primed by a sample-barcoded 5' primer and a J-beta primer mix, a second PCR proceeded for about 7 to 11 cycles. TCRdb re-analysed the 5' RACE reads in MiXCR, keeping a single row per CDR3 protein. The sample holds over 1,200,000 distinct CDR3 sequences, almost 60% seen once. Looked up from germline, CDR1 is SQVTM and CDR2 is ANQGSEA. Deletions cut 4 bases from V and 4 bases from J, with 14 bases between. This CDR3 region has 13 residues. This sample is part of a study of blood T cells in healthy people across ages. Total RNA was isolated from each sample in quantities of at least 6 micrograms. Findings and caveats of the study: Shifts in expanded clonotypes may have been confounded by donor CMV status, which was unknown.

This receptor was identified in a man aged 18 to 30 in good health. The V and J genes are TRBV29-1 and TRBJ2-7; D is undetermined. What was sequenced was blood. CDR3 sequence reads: CSVVGQNLYEQYF. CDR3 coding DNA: TGCAGCGTTGTCGGGCAAAACCTATACGAGCAGTACTTC.